This T cell receptor (beta chain) emerged from a study of cytomegalovirus exposure and HLA in healthy donors. PCR amplification relied on 60 Vbeta primers (plus 13 Jbeta primers). Only in-frame clones appear in the TCRdb table, and some are missing; sequencing was by immunoSEQ multiplex PCR. Of over 70,000 clones in the sample, around 80% are singletons; the top ten hold around 2%. Findings and caveats of the study: The authors listed 150 to 200 TCR beta chains as cytomegalovirus-associated.

Notes on this clone: Its specificity is unknown.

The CDR3 runs 14 residues. The germline V gene encodes CDR1 SGHRS and CDR2 YFSETQ. The V and J ends lost 7 bases and 0 bases respectively, with 14 bases between them. The chain couples TRBV5-1 to TRBJ2-7; D might be TRBD2 (6 bases). Input material: PBMCs. This receptor was obtained from a man in his late teens or twenties in good health and CMV-seronegative. The CDR3: CASRQAGPSYEQYF. In DNA form, the CDR3 reads TGCGCCAGCCGCCAGGCGGGGCCCTCCTACGAGCAGTACTTC.